This entry describes one T cell receptor (beta chain). Its matching antigen is unknown. Cells designated naive CD8 were CD45RO-negative and were positively selected for CCR7, with terminally differentiated effector memory CD45RA+ cells excluded. These data come from a study of shared clonotypes between healthy human individuals. Notes on the study in general: Rarefaction curves obtained for sorted subsets showed sequencing incomplete despite large depth.

Per the germline V gene, CDR1 is MNHEY and CDR2 is SMNVEV (reference sequence). The CDR3 loop spans 16 amino acids. Trimming took 7 bases from V and 0 from J; bases not matched to a gene: 6. Only in-frame clones appear in the TCRdb table, and some are missing; sequencing was by immunoSEQ multiplex PCR. The data show more than 2 million clones, about 94% seen once. Sequencing was done on a sample of naive CD8+ T cells sorted from blood. The TCR sequence derives from a man in his late teens or twenties in good health. The genes are TRBV27 and TRBJ1-6; 7 bases line up with TRBD1. The CDR3 DNA reads as TGTGCCAGCACATACAGGGGACTCTCCTATAATTCACCCCTCCACTTT. Its protein is CASTYRGLSYNSPLHF.